This T cell receptor (beta chain) originates from a study of glioma-infiltrating T cells (dated by TCRdb to 2015 to 2016). For the wider study: Sequencing of TCR alpha- and beta-chain repertoires was performed on glioma tissue, on non-neoplastic brain tissue, and on matched peripheral blood mononuclear cells. Three low-grade glioma patients, about 8 primary glioblastoma patients and three non-glioma patients contributing non-neoplastic brain tissue were included in the paired cohort. Each tissue-infiltrating repertoire was compared with the same patient's peripheral blood repertoire to measure divergence between tissue and blood T-cell populations. Here is what the overall study found, with its caveats: Only a very small number of CDR3 sequences turned up in both tissue and blood, a result put down to high CDR3 diversity combined with limited sampling. Small numbers underpinned the group comparisons: eight glioblastoma patients, three low-grade glioma patients and three non-neoplastic patients. VJ-independent divergence between tissue and blood was lower than expected in non-neoplastic patients but higher than expected in all gliomas, particularly low-grade gliomas.

The iRepertoire nested amplicon-rescue multiplex PCR (arm-PCR) platform was used to amplify TCR alpha and beta CDR3 regions from RNA. The input for one-step reverse transcription and amplification was 100-400 ng of either tissue mRNA or PBMC total RNA. Following bead purification, Illumina adapters were added by a secondary multiplex PCR, and libraries between 200 and 400 bp were gel-purified. Libraries carried internal 6-nucleotide barcodes used for demultiplexing. Sequencing of the libraries was done on an Illumina MiSeq using 2x220 or 2x250 nucleotide paired-end reads. From the authors' description of their analysis: Paired reads were merged using FLASH 1.2.11 and aligned with BWA-MEM to the GRCh37 human genome, and TRA and TRB reads were then extracted. An IMGT-derived reference of cassette sequences and CDR3 motifs, with pseudogenes included, was used for V and J assignment. Reads were translated in three frames, and productive CDR3s were defined as those with a C...FGXG motif and no stop codons. A clonotype was defined as a unique combination of a V-J cassette pair and a CDR3 amino acid sequence. Hamming distance filtering was applied to reads, with thresholds set by the sequence error rate of each sample in mapped regions. The public reads were run again by TCRdb, first through fastp at Q25 and then through MiXCR, and only productive beta chains were kept. Records with the same CDR3 protein are collapsed into one entry carrying the most frequent genes and DNA. Clone size and V and J calls follow TCRdb, not the original study. Recorded for this sample are a few thousand distinct CDR3 sequences; around 33% of them occurred a single time. Jointly, the top ten make up approximately 7.4% of the sample.

In its sample, this clonotype was seen many times. Its antigen remains undetermined. Qualities for individual bases were not recorded, and no much larger clone is one base off. Trimming at the junction amounts to 6 bases on V and 8 bases on J, and the germline ends lie 16 bases apart. For CDR1 and CDR2, the germline V gene (reference sequence) lists GTSNPN and SVGIG. The CDR3 numbers 12 residues from cysteine through phenylalanine. Solely the CDR3 DNA is kept, with 36 bases framed from the first base. Material for sequencing was glioma tissue, nonneoplastic brain tissue, or PBMCs (not recorded which). This sequence uses TRBV30 and TRBJ1-2; TRBD1 might be the D gene, on 5 matching bases. The source is a human donor with low-grade glioma or glioblastoma, undergoing nonglioma brain surgery, or in good health (not recorded which). The sequence in DNA is TGTGCCTGCTTCGACGGGGGAAGCGGCTACACCTTC. Its amino acids are CACFDGGSGYTF.